This TCR beta chain was sequenced in a study of blood T cell repertoires in COVID-19. Categorization into cohorts depended on clinical history that participants reported. Authors' analysis steps: The authors estimated nucleated cell counts from reference gene primer amplification. This table comes from immunoSEQ multiplex PCR, and its TCRdb copy is limited to in-frame clones, with some not included. That table is the source of V, J and clone size, and D and trimming were worked out from the DNA. This table has some 170,000 clones, more than 80% appearing once. CDR1 is MNHEY, CDR2 SVGAGI, per germline. This CDR3 spans 12 amino acids. Deletions cut 6 bases from V and 4 bases from J, with 9 bases between.

The sequencing input was PBMCs or T cells enriched from blood (not recorded which). V is TRBV6-5 and J is TRBJ1-2; no firm D call. This clonotype originated in a man between 40 and 49 years old who had recovered from COVID-19. CDR3: CASSASRYGYTF. The DNA for the CDR3 is TGTGCCAGCAGCGCCAGTCGCTATGGCTACACCTTC.